These 20 T cell receptor beta chains share one sample of origin, sequenced in a study of T-cell reconstitution after alpha-beta-depleted transplantation in children. Researchers prepared the TCRbeta library using unique molecular identifiers, the study reports. TCRdb fed the PCR reads into MiXCR, producing one record per CDR3 protein. The data show roughly 500,000 distinct CDR3 sequences, with approximately 32% seen just once and around 2.3% held by the top ten. Material: PBMCs from the stem cell graft donor, obtained from the stem cell graft. All receptors derive from a human donor who donated a stem cell graft to a child with aplastic anemia.

This clonotype was picked up many times. The CDR3 loop reads CASSQDSASSYNEQFF. The CDR3 DNA reads as TGCGCCAGCAGCCAAGATAGCGCAAGCTCCTACAATGAGCAGTTCTTC. This chain joins TRBV4-3 and TRBJ2-1, with D perhaps TRBD2 (5 bases). Germline CDR1 LGHNA, CDR2 YSLEER. This CDR3 spans 16 amino acids. V lost 0 bases and J 0 bases, leaving 9 bases between the germline ends.

The CDR3 reads CASSLLSSGRGGDTQYF. CDR3 nucleotide sequence: TGCGCCAGCAGCTTGTTGTCTAGCGGGAGAGGGGGAGATACGCAGTATTTT. The chain links TRBV5-1 to TRBJ2-3, with 10 bases aligning to TRBD2. Per the germline V gene, CDR1 is SGHRS and CDR2 is YFSETQ. The ends lost 1 base at V and 5 bases at J; junction bases unmatched: 10. The CDR3 totals 17 residues. The variable domain in full, with the rest retrieved from reference TRBV5-1 and TRBJ2-3, is KAGVTQTPRYLIKTRGQQVTLSCSPISGHRSVSWYQQTPGQGLQFLFEYFSETQRNKGNFPGRFSGRQFSNSRSEMNVSTLELGDSALYLCASSLLSSGRGGDTQYFGPGTRLTVL.

The V and J genes are TRBV29-1 and TRBJ2-2, with D perhaps TRBD1 (5 bases). Per the germline V gene, CDR1 is SQVTM and CDR2 is ANQGSEA. The length of the CDR3 is 13 residues. The V end lost 6 bases, the J end lost 3 bases, and 11 bases lay between the germline ends. As DNA, the CDR3 is TGCAGCGTCGGACACGGCGACACCGGGGAGCTGTTTTTT. Amino acid sequence: CSVGHGDTGELFF.

This chain links TRBV7-9 with TRBJ2-2, with D uncertain. Deletions cut 3 bases from V and 2 bases from J, with 7 bases between. Germline V CDR1 and CDR2: SEHNR, FQNEAQ (reference sequence). The CDR3 has 14 residues. The CDR3 sequence is CASSFIPNTGELFF. DNA for the CDR3: TGTGCCAGCAGCTTCATCCCAAACACCGGGGAGCTGTTTTTT.

This clonotype has more than one count but fewer than ten. The J gene is TRBJ1-2, the V gene TRBV5-8, with D hard to call. Trimming cost V 4 bases and J 5 bases, with 15 bases left between them. CDR1 is SGHTS, CDR2 YDEGEE, per germline. The CDR3 spans 14 residues. The chain's CDR3 is CASSHRTDFYGYTF. Here the CDR3 DNA reads TGTGCCAGCAGCCACAGAACAGATTTTTATGGCTACACCTTC.

This clonotype has more than one count but fewer than ten. The rearrangement uses TRBV6-1 and TRBJ2-3; D is uncertain. V gave up 4 bases and J gave up 5 bases, with 13 bases separating them. Germline loops: CDR1 MNHNS, CDR2 SASEGT. The CDR3 is 14 amino acids. The CDR3 is CASSGVTPEDTQYF. Here the CDR3 DNA reads TGTGCCAGCAGTGGAGTCACCCCGGAAGATACGCAGTATTTT.

The CDR3 spells CASSLDRGRAGIYEQYF. The CDR3 bases are TGTGCCAGCAGCTTAGACCGTGGCCGGGCGGGGATCTACGAGCAGTACTTC. The gene calls are TRBV11-2 and TRBJ2-7, with a weak D call TRBD2 (6 bases). Trimming shortened V by 0 bases and J by 3 bases, and 18 bases separated the two germline ends. The CDR3 has 17 residues. Germline CDR1 SGHAT, CDR2 FQNNGV.

The chain is built from TRBV7-6 and TRBJ2-1; 7 positions match TRBD2. CDR3 length equals 17 residues. V shed 1 base, J shed 0 bases, and the junction held 6 bases outside the gene matches. CDR1 and CDR2 (germline): SGHVS, FNYEAQ. CDR3: CASSLGRGRISYNEQFF. For the CDR3, the DNA is TGTGCCAGCAGCTTAGGTCGCGGGAGAATCTCCTACAATGAGCAGTTCTTC.

The rearrangement joins TRBV20-1 to TRBJ1-5, with D perhaps matching TRBD1 (5 bases). Germline CDR1 DFQATT, CDR2 SNEGSKA (reference sequence). The ends were cut back, 0 bases at V and 3 bases at J, with 9 bases in the middle. There are 14 residues in the CDR3. CDR3 loop: CSARERGINQPQHF. CDR3 DNA: TGCAGTGCTAGAGAAAGGGGAATCAATCAGCCCCAGCATTTT.

This clonotype was counted a few times. The genes are TRBV7-6 and TRBJ1-4; no reliable D call. This CDR3 has 13 residues. Germline V gene lookup returns CDR1 SGHVS and CDR2 FNYEAQ. The ends were cut back, 8 bases at V and 4 bases at J, with 11 bases in the middle. CDR3 in DNA: TGTGCCAGCGTTCCCTACGATAATGAAAAACTGTTTTTT. It encodes CASVPYDNEKLFF.

This clonotype was seen just once. This chain links TRBV4-3 with TRBJ1-1; maybe TRBD1 (6 bases). This CDR3 spans 15 amino acids. Germline lookup yields CDR1 LGHNA and CDR2 YSLEER. V gave up 4 bases and J gave up 1 base, with 13 bases separating them. The CDR3 DNA is TGCGCCAGCAGCCTAGGGGGAATTAAGAACACTGAAGCTTTCTTT. Residues: CASSLGGIKNTEAFF.

In this sample, this clonotype turned up many times. The genes are TRBV29-1 and TRBJ2-7; D remains ambiguous. V was cut by 6 bases and J by 7 bases, with 13 bases left in between. The CDR3 has 11 residues. CDR1 is SQVTM, CDR2 ANQGSEA, per germline. The CDR3 is CSVAIWWEQYF. The CDR3 DNA sequence: TGCAGCGTCGCGATATGGTGGGAGCAGTACTTC.

This clonotype has more than one count but fewer than ten. The chain joins TRBV6-2 or TRBV6-3 to TRBJ2-1; unclear D gene. The CDR3 spans 11 residues. V shed 4 bases and J shed 6 bases, with 4 bases lying between them. Germline loops: CDR1 MNHEY, CDR2 SVGEGT. In nucleotides, the CDR3 is TGTGCCAGCAGTTCAAGCAATGAGCAGTTCTTC. Translated: CASSSSNEQFF.

This sequence joins TRBV20-1 and TRBJ2-3; D is unclear. The germline V and J ends were trimmed by 4 bases and 1 base, with 9 bases remaining between them. Germline CDR1 and CDR2: DFQATT and SNEGSKA (reference sequence). This CDR3 region has 13 residues. The CDR3 sequence: CSATYGGTDTQYF. The CDR3 region has the DNA TGCAGTGCTACCTATGGGGGCACAGATACGCAGTATTTT.

The gene calls are TRBV20-1 and TRBJ1-2, with TRBD1 matching over 8 bases. The J segment lost 8 bases and the V segment lost 2 bases, leaving 16 bases of the junction unmatched. This CDR3 has 16 residues. Germline CDR1 is DFQATT and CDR2 is SNEGSKA (reference sequence). CDR3 DNA sequence: TGCAGTGCTAGACAAAGGGGGCAGGGGGCAGCAGGCGGCTACACCTTC. Amino acid sequence: CSARQRGQGAAGGYTF.

This clonotype was counted only a few times. The V call is TRBV29-1, the J call TRBJ1-1, with D possibly matching TRBD1 (6 bases). The V and J ends lost 5 bases and 2 bases respectively, with 15 bases between them. Germline lookup yields CDR1 SQVTM and CDR2 ANQGSEA. The CDR3 contains 14 residues. The DNA of the CDR3 is TGCAGCGTTACCCCAGGGGCCTCAAACACTGAAGCTTTCTTT. Translated, it gives CSVTPGASNTEAFF. Using reference TRBV29-1 and TRBJ1-1 for the parts outside the CDR3, the full variable domain is SAVISQKPSRDICQRGTSLTIQCQVDSQVTMMFWYRQQPGQSLTLIATANQGSEATYESGFVIDKFPISRPNLTFSTLTVSNMSPEDSSIYLCSVTPGASNTEAFFGQGTRLTVV.

This clonotype was seen just once. This sequence joins TRBV24-1 and TRBJ2-1; 9 bases align to TRBD1. With 2 bases clipped from V and 8 bases from J, the junction kept 6 bases outside the gene matches. From germline, CDR1 is KGHDR and CDR2 SFDVKD. The CDR3 is made up of 15 amino acids. This chain's CDR3 is CATSDSGTGNYEQFF. The CDR3 DNA reads as TGTGCCACCAGTGATTCCGGGACAGGGAACTATGAGCAGTTCTTC.

This clonotype was picked up a small number of times. The chain uses TRBV7-2 and TRBJ1-3; no clear D. Germline values: CDR1 SGHTA, CDR2 FQGNSA. The CDR3 contains 16 residues. With 0 bases removed from V and 7 bases from J, the gap between germline ends came to 16 bases. CDR3 nucleotide sequence: TGTGCCAGCAGCTTAGCATCTGTCAGGCGCGGGAACACCATATATTTT. It yields the protein CASSLASVRRGNTIYF.

J is TRBJ2-1 and V is TRBV15; 9 bases map to TRBD2. There are 18 residues in the CDR3. CDR1 is LNHNV, CDR2 YYDKDF, per germline (reference sequence). V lost 0 bases and J lost 0; bases outside the gene matches: 6. CDR3 DNA sequence: TGTGCCACCAGCAGAGATCGGGGACTAGCAGTCTCCTACAATGAGCAGTTCTTC. It yields the protein CATSRDRGLAVSYNEQFF.

The chain is built from TRBV7-2 and TRBJ2-7; D not resolved. The CDR3 extends over 14 amino acids. The germline CDR1 and CDR2 sequences are SGHTA and FQGNSA. Trimming removed 5 bases at V and 5 bases at J, with 16 bases between. CDR3 in amino acids: CASSPRPGGDEQYV. The CDR3 DNA is TGTGCCAGCAGCCCGAGGCCGGGTGGGGACGAGCAGTACGTC.